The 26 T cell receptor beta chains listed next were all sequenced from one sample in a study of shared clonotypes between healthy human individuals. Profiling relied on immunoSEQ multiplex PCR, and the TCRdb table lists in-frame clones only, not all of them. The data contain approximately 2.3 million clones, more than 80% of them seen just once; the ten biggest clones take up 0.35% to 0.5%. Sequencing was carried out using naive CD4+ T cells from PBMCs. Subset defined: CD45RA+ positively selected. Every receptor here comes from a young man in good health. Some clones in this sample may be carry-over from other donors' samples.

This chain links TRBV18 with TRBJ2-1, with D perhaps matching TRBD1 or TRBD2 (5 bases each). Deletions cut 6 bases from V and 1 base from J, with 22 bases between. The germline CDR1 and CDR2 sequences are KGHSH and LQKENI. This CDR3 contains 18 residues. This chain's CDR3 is CASSGERAQKGSYNEQFF. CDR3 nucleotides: TGTGCCAGCTCGGGGGAGAGGGCCCAAAAGGGGTCCTACAATGAGCAGTTCTTC.

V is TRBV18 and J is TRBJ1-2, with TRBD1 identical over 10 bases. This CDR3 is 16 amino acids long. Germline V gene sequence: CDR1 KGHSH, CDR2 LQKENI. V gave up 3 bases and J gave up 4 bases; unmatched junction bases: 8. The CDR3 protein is CASSPGQGSDSYGYTF. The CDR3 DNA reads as TGTGCCAGCTCACCGGGACAGGGGAGCGACTCCTATGGCTACACCTTC.

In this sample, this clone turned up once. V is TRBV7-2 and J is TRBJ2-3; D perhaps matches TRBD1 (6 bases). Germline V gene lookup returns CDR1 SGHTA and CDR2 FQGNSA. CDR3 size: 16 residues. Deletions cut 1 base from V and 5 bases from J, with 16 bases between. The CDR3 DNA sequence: TGTGCCAGCAGCTTAGGGGGTTCTACAGGGCTAGATACGCAGTATTTT. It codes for CASSLGGSTGLDTQYF.

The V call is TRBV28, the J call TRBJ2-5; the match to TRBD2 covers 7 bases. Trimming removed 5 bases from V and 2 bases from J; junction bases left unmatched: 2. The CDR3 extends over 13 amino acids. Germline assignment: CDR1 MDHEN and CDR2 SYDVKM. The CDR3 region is CASSGTKQETQYF. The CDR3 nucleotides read TGTGCCAGCAGTGGGACTAAACAAGAGACCCAGTACTTC.

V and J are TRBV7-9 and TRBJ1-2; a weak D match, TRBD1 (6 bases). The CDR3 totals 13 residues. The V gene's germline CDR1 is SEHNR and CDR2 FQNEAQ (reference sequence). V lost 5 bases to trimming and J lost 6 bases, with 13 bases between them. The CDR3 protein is CASSRGQSDGYTF. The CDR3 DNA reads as TGTGCCAGCAGCCGAGGACAGTCCGATGGCTACACCTTC.

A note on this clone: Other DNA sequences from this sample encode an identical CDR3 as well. Here the CDR3 reads CASSPTGDYGYTF. The CDR3 DNA reads TGTGCCAGCTCACCAACCGGGGACTATGGCTACACCTTC. The chain employs TRBV18 and TRBJ1-2, with D hard to call. Per germline, CDR1 KGHSH and CDR2 LQKENI. The germline V and J ends were trimmed by 2 bases and 3 bases, with 7 bases remaining between them. The CDR3 runs 13 residues. The full variable domain, rest sourced from reference TRBV18 and TRBJ1-2, is NAGVMQNPRHLVRRRGQEARLRCSPMKGHSHVYWYRQLPEEGLKFMVYLQKENIIDESGMPKERFSAEFPKEGPSILRIQQVVRGDSAAYFCASSPTGDYGYTFGSGTRLTVV.

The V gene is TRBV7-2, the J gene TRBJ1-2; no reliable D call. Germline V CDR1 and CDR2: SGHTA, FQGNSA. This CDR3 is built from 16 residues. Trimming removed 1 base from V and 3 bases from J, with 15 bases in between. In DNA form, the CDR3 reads TGTGCCAGCAGCTTAGGGCGGGGTCGGTGGGACTATGGCTACACCTTC. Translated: CASSLGRGRWDYGYTF.

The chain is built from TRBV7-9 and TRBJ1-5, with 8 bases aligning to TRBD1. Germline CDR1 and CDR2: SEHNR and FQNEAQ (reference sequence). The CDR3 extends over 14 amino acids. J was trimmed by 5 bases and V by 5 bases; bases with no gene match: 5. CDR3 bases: TGTGCCAGCAGCCCGACAGGGGTGGATCAGCCCCAGCATTTT. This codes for CASSPTGVDQPQHF.

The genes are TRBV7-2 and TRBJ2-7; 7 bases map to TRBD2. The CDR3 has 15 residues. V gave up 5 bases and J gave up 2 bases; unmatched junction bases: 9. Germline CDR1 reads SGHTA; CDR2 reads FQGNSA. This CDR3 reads CASSRTSAGTYEQYF. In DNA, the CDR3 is TGTGCCAGCAGCCGTACTTCAGCGGGGACCTACGAGCAGTACTTC.

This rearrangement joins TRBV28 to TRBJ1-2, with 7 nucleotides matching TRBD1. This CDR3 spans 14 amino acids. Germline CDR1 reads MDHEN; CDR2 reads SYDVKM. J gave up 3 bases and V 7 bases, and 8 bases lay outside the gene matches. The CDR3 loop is CASTRQGGDYGYTF. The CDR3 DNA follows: TGTGCCAGCACCCGACAGGGAGGGGACTATGGCTACACCTTC.

This CDR3 is CASSLGGQYIQETQYF. CDR3 DNA: TGTGCCAGCAGCTTGGGGGGACAGTACATTCAGGAGACCCAGTACTTC. This chain links TRBV5-4 with TRBJ2-5; 7 bases map to TRBD1. The ends lost 0 bases at V and 5 bases at J; junction bases unmatched: 10. This CDR3 region has 16 residues. Germline V CDR1 and CDR2: SGHNT, YYREEE (reference sequence).

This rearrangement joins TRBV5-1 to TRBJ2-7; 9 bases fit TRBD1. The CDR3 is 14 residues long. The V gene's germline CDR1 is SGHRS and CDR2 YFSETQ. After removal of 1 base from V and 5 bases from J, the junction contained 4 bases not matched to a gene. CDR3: CASSLTGGFNEQYF. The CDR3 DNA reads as TGCGCCAGCAGCTTGACAGGGGGCTTTAACGAGCAGTACTTC.

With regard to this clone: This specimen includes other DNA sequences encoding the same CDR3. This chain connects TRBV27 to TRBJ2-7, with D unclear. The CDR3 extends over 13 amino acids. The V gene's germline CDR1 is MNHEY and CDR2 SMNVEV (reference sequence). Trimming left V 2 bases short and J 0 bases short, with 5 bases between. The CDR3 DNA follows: TGTGCCAGCAGTTTAAGAGCCTCCTACGAGCAGTACTTC. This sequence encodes CASSLRASYEQYF.

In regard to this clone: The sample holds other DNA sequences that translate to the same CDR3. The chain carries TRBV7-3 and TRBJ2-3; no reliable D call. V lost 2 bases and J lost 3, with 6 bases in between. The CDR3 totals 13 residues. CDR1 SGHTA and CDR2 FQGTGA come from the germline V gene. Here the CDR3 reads CASSLLLTDTQYF. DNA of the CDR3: TGTGCCAGCAGCTTACTCCTTACAGATACGCAGTATTTT.

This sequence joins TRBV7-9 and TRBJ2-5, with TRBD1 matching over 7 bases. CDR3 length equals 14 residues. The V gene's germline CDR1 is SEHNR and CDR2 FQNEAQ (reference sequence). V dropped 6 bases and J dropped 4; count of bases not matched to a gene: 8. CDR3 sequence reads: CASRQTGWGETQYF. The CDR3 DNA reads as TGTGCCAGCAGGCAGACAGGGTGGGGAGAGACCCAGTACTTC. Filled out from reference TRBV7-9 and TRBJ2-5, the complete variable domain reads DTGVSQNPRHKITKRGQNVTFRCDPISEHNRLYWYRQTLGQGPEFLTYFQNEAQLEKSRLLSDRFSAERPKGSFSTLEIQRTEQGDSAMYLCASRQTGWGETQYFGPGTRLLVL.

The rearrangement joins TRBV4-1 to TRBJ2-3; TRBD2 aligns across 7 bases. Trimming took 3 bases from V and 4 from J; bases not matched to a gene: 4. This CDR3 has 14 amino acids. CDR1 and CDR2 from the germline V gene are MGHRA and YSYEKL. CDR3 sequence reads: CASSQTTSPDTQYF. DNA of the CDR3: TGCGCCAGCAGCCAGACGACTAGCCCAGATACGCAGTATTTT.

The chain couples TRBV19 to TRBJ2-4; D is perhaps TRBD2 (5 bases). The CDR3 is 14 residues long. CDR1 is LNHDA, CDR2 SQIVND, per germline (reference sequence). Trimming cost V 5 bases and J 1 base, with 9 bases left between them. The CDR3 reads CASSSPGAKNIQYF. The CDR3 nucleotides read TGTGCCAGTAGTTCGCCGGGGGCCAAAAACATTCAGTACTTC.

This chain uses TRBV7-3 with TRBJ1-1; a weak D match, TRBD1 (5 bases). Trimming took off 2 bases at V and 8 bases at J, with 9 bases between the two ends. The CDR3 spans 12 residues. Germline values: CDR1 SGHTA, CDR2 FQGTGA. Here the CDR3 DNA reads TGTGCCAGCAGCTTACCGGGGCCAGAAGCTTTCTTT. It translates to CASSLPGPEAFF.

The CDR3 DNA reads as TGTGCCAGCAGCTTATCTAGGGGACTAGCGGGAGATGAGCAGTTCTTC. It yields the protein CASSLSRGLAGDEQFF. The chain links TRBV11-1 to TRBJ2-1, with 14 bases matching TRBD2. The CDR3 consists of 16 residues. J was trimmed by 8 bases and V by 2 bases; bases with no gene match: 5. The V gene's germline CDR1 is SGHAT and CDR2 FQDESV (reference sequence).

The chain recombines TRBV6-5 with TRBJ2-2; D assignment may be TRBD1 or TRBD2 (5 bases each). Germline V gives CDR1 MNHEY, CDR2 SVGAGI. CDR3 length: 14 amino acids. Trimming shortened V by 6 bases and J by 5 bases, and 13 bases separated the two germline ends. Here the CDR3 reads CASSMGRLTGELFF. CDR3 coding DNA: TGTGCCAGCAGCATGGGACGATTAACCGGGGAGCTGTTTTTT.

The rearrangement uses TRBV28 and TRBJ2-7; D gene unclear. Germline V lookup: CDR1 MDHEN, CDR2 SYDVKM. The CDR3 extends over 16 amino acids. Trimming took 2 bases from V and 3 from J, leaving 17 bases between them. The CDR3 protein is CASSLESYGFYYEQYF. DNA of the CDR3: TGTGCCAGCAGTTTAGAGTCCTACGGGTTCTACTACGAGCAGTACTTC.

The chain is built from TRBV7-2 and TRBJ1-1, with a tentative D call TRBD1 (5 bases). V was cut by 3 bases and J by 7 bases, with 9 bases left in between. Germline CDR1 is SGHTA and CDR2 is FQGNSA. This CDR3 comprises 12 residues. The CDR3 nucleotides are TGTGCCAGCAGCTTTAGACAGCTTGAAGCTTTCTTT. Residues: CASSFRQLEAFF.

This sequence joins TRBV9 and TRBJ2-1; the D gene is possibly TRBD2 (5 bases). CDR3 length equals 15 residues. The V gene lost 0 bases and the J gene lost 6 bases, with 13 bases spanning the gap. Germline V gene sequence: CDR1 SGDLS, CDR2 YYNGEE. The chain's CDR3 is CASSVDRTSSNEQFF. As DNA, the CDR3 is TGTGCCAGCAGCGTAGACCGGACTTCAAGCAATGAGCAGTTCTTC.

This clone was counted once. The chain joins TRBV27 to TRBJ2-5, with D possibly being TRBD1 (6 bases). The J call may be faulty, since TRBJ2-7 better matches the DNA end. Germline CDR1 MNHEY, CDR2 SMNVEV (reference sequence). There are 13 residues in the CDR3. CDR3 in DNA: TGTGCCAGCAGTCCGGGACATATCTACGAGCAGTACTTC. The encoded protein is CASSPGHIYEQYF.

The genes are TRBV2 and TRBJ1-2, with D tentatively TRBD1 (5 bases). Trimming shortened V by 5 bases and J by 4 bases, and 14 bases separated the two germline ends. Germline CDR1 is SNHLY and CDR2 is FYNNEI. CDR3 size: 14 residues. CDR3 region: CASSTTQGAYGYTF. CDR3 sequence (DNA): TGTGCCAGCAGTACAACCCAGGGCGCCTATGGCTACACCTTC. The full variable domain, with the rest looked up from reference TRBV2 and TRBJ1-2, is EPEVTQTPSHQVTQMGQEVILRCVPISNHLYFYWYRQILGQKVEFLVSFYNNEISEKSEIFDDQFSVERPDGSNFTLKIRSTKLEDSAMYFCASSTTQGAYGYTFGSGTRLTVV.

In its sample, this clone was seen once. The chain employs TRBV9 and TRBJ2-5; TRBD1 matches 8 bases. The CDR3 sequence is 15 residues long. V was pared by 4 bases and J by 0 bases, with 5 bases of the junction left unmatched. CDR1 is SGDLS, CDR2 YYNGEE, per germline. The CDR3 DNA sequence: TGTGCCAGCAGCCCTAGGACAGGGCACCAAGAGACCCAGTACTTC. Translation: CASSPRTGHQETQYF.